This T cell receptor beta chain appears in the sequencing data of a study of blood T cell repertoires in COVID-19. Study summary: There were acute and convalescent COVID-19 samples, and they came from the United States, Italy and Spain. PBMCs, B-cell-depleted T cells, or T cells were the source of the cDNA or gDNA that made up the material.

Original data processing: Reference gene primers were amplified, and this amplification served to estimate nucleated cell counts. Profiled with immunoSEQ multiplex PCR; TCRdb holds only in-frame clones, not every one. Clonal size and the V and J genes are those of that table, whereas D and trimming came from the DNA. The repertoire holds around 260,000 clones, with approximately 85% as singletons. The CDR3 is 14 residues long. Germline V gene data show CDR1 as GTSNPN and CDR2 as SVGIG (reference sequence). J lost 0 bases, V lost 5 bases, and 5 bases had no gene match. The rearrangement joins TRBV30 to TRBJ1-1; 8 positions agree with TRBD1. The sequence derives from a human donor with COVID-19, enrolled during active disease. The donor label of this sample is uncertain. Material: peripheral blood. The CDR3 here is CAWGDRLLNTEAFF. DNA of the CDR3: TGTGCCTGGGGGGACAGGCTCTTGAACACTGAAGCTTTCTTT.